This is a list of T cell receptor beta chains from one sample in a study of molecular identifiers for immune sequencing clone quantification. TCRdb reanalysed the PCR reads using MiXCR and keeps one entry per CDR3 protein. The sample lists just under 650,000 distinct CDR3 sequences, just under 20% occurring once. The sample comprised naive CD8+ T cells from blood, with Jurkat cell RNA spiked in. Every receptor here comes from a human donor in good health. Some libraries in this study had Jurkat cell RNA spiked in. The CDR3 runs from the conserved cysteine through the conserved F or W. Fields, in order: clone size, V gene, D gene, J gene, CDR3 protein, CDR3 DNA. A D gene is named only where the DNA matches it firmly. Not every row has a clone size; where given, it reads once, few, many or a size class.

abundance: many; v_gene: TRBV20-1; d_gene: TRBD2; j_gene: TRBJ2-1; CDR3aa: CSARPSGGAWDEQFF; CDR3nt: TGCAGTGCTAGGCCTAGCGGGGGGGCCTGGGATGAGCAGTTCTTC
abundance: many; v_gene: TRBV7-6; d_gene: TRBD1; j_gene: TRBJ2-2; CDR3aa: CASSPRQGADTGELFF; CDR3nt: TGTGCCAGCAGCCCTCGACAGGGGGCCGACACCGGGGAGCTGTTTTTT
abundance: many; v_gene: TRBV7-3; d_gene: TRBD2; j_gene: TRBJ2-3; CDR3aa: CASSLIPPGGPSTDTQYF; CDR3nt: TGTGCCAGCAGCTTAATCCCCCCGGGGGGTCCTAGCACAGATACGCAGTATTTT
abundance: many; v_gene: TRBV7-8; d_gene: .; j_gene: TRBJ2-5; CDR3aa: CASRRAAETQYF; CDR3nt: TGTGCCAGCAGACGGGCGGCAGAGACCCAGTACTTC
abundance: few; v_gene: TRBV4-1; d_gene: .; j_gene: TRBJ2-4; CDR3aa: CASNPALGTGENIQYF; CDR3nt: TGCGCCAGCAACCCCGCGTTAGGAACCGGGGAAAACATTCAGTACTTC
abundance: many; v_gene: TRBV7-8; d_gene: .; j_gene: TRBJ1-1; CDR3aa: CASSSPNTIDNTEAFF; CDR3nt: TGTGCCAGCAGCTCCCCAAACACGATTGATAACACTGAAGCTTTCTTT
abundance: many; v_gene: TRBV7-2; d_gene: .; j_gene: TRBJ1-1; CDR3aa: CASSLVGQSPTEAFF; CDR3nt: TGTGCCAGCAGCTTAGTAGGGCAGTCTCCAACTGAAGCTTTCTTT
abundance: few; v_gene: TRBV12-3/TRBV12-4; d_gene: .; j_gene: TRBJ1-4; CDR3aa: CASSFGSSNEKLFF; CDR3nt: TGTGCCAGCAGTTTTGGGTCCTCTAATGAAAAACTGTTTTTT
abundance: many; v_gene: TRBV7-2; d_gene: .; j_gene: TRBJ2-7; CDR3aa: CASSLGRVTYEQYF; CDR3nt: TGTGCCAGCAGCTTAGGCCGGGTGACCTACGAGCAGTACTTC
abundance: many; v_gene: TRBV4-1; d_gene: TRBD1; j_gene: TRBJ2-7; CDR3aa: CASSHSQGTYEQYF; CDR3nt: TGCGCCAGCAGCCATTCACAGGGGACCTACGAGCAGTACTTC
abundance: many; v_gene: TRBV12-3/TRBV12-4; d_gene: TRBD2; j_gene: TRBJ2-3; CDR3aa: CASSLPGRRDTQYF; CDR3nt: TGTGCCAGCAGTCTACCCGGGAGGCGAGATACGCAGTATTTT
abundance: many; v_gene: TRBV6-5; d_gene: .; j_gene: TRBJ2-7; CDR3aa: CASSPPTGEQYF; CDR3nt: TGTGCCAGCAGCCCACCCACGGGGGAGCAGTACTTC
abundance: .; v_gene: TRBV4-3; d_gene: TRBD2; j_gene: TRBJ2-1; CDR3aa: CASSQDPGEGNEQFF; CDR3nt: TGCGCCAGCAGCCAAGATCCGGGGGAGGGCAATGAGCAGTTCTTC
abundance: .; v_gene: TRBV7-9; d_gene: TRBD1; j_gene: TRBJ2-3; CDR3aa: CASSLPTGESTDTQYF; CDR3nt: TGTGCCAGCAGCTTACCGACAGGGGAAAGCACAGATACGCAGTATTTT
abundance: many; v_gene: TRBV5-1; d_gene: TRBD1; j_gene: TRBJ2-7; CDR3aa: CASSPWTGAYEQYF; CDR3nt: TGCGCCAGCAGCCCGTGGACAGGGGCCTACGAGCAGTACTTC
abundance: many; v_gene: TRBV4-3; d_gene: TRBD1; j_gene: TRBJ2-3; CDR3aa: CASSRDSGDTQYF; CDR3nt: TGCGCCAGCAGCCGGGACAGCGGAGATACGCAGTATTTT
abundance: few; v_gene: TRBV5-1; d_gene: .; j_gene: TRBJ1-1; CDR3aa: CASKGPDAEAFF; CDR3nt: TGCGCCAGCAAGGGTCCGGACGCTGAAGCTTTCTTT
abundance: .; v_gene: TRBV27; d_gene: TRBD1; j_gene: TRBJ1-2; CDR3aa: CASSPGRGRNGYTF; CDR3nt: TGTGCCAGCAGTCCGGGCAGGGGGCGAAATGGCTACACCTTC
abundance: few; v_gene: TRBV19; d_gene: .; j_gene: TRBJ2-2; CDR3aa: CASSPHSTGELFF; CDR3nt: TGTGCCAGTAGTCCTCACTCCACCGGGGAGCTGTTTTTT
abundance: many; v_gene: TRBV5-1; d_gene: .; j_gene: TRBJ2-5; CDR3aa: CASSLGVASQETQYF; CDR3nt: TGCGCCAGCAGCTTAGGGGTCGCGTCTCAAGAGACCCAGTACTTC
abundance: many; v_gene: TRBV6-5; d_gene: .; j_gene: TRBJ2-5; CDR3aa: CASSYSLEETQYF; CDR3nt: TGTGCCAGCAGTTACTCGTTGGAAGAGACCCAGTACTTC
abundance: many; v_gene: TRBV20-1; d_gene: .; j_gene: TRBJ2-2; CDR3aa: CSAKEGGSAHTNTGELFF; CDR3nt: TGCAGTGCTAAGGAAGGTGGCTCGGCCCACACGAACACCGGGGAGCTGTTTTTT
abundance: .; v_gene: TRBV11-2; d_gene: .; j_gene: TRBJ2-5; CDR3aa: CASSSLAYQETQYF; CDR3nt: TGTGCCAGCAGCTCCCTGGCATACCAAGAGACCCAGTACTTC
abundance: many; v_gene: TRBV5-1; d_gene: .; j_gene: TRBJ2-7; CDR3aa: CASSHELGSWEQYF; CDR3nt: TGCGCCAGCAGCCACGAACTGGGCAGCTGGGAGCAGTACTTC
abundance: many; v_gene: TRBV5-1; d_gene: .; j_gene: TRBJ2-1; CDR3aa: CASRPPGVSSYNEQFF; CDR3nt: TGCGCCAGCAGACCCCCAGGGGTAAGCTCCTACAATGAGCAGTTCTTC
abundance: many; v_gene: TRBV7-9; d_gene: .; j_gene: TRBJ2-7; CDR3aa: CASSHQTRDEQYF; CDR3nt: TGTGCCAGCAGCCACCAGACAAGGGACGAGCAGTACTTC